The rows below give T cell receptor beta chains drawn from one sample of a study of shared clonotypes between healthy human individuals. The protocol was immunoSEQ multiplex PCR, while the TCRdb copy is restricted to in-frame clones and leaves out a portion. Here the sample spans approximately 940,000 clones, around three quarters being singletons. Sequences were obtained from memory CD4+ T cells sorted from blood. These receptors were taken from a man between 18 and 35 years old in good health. Both conserved end residues are part of each CDR3. A D gene is named only where the DNA matches it firmly. Clone sizes are given selectively: once, few, many, or a class where the clone is expanded.

d_gene,v_gene,j_gene,abundance,CDR3aa,CDR3nt
.,TRBV28,TRBJ2-5,.,CASSLGGSGSQETQYF,TGTGCCAGCAGTTTAGGGGGAAGCGGGTCGCAAGAGACCCAGTACTTC
.,TRBV29-1,TRBJ2-3,once,CSVGSGINTQYF,TGCAGCGTTGGTTCAGGGATCAATACGCAGTATTTT
.,TRBV6-5,TRBJ1-2,.,CASRQERYGYTF,TGTGCCAGCAGGCAGGAGCGCTATGGCTACACCTTC
.,TRBV2,TRBJ2-1,.,CASRRAGYNEQFF,TGTGCCAGCAGGAGAGCGGGCTACAATGAGCAGTTCTTC
TRBD2,TRBV6-5,TRBJ2-5,.,CASSSGLAVQETQYF,TGTGCCAGCAGTTCGGGACTAGCGGTACAAGAGACCCAGTACTTC
TRBD2,TRBV11-2,TRBJ2-3,.,CASSLGLAGPSTDTQYF,TGTGCCAGCAGCTTAGGACTAGCGGGACCCAGCACAGATACGCAGTATTTT
.,TRBV7-9,TRBJ1-1,.,CASSSNRVATEAFF,TGTGCCAGCAGCTCGAACAGGGTTGCCACTGAAGCTTTCTTT
.,TRBV7-8,TRBJ1-6,.,CASSPPGRTPLHF,TGTGCCAGCAGCCCCCCGGGCAGAACACCCCTCCACTTT
.,TRBV5-1,TRBJ1-4,few,CASSLAWTEATNEKLFF,TGCGCCAGCAGCTTAGCTTGGACAGAAGCAACTAATGAAAAACTGTTTTTT
.,TRBV5-1,TRBJ1-6,.,CASSLDRYNSPLHF,TGCGCCAGCAGCTTGGACCGATATAATTCACCCCTCCACTTT
.,TRBV6-6,TRBJ1-2,few,CASSPGKDYGYTF,TGTGCCAGCAGTCCCGGTAAGGACTATGGCTACACCTTC
TRBD1,TRBV5-6,TRBJ1-2,.,CASSSMDRYYGYTF,TGTGCCAGCAGCTCTATGGACAGGTACTATGGCTACACCTTC
TRBD1,TRBV10-3,TRBJ1-2,.,CATRQGDGYTF,TGTGCCACAAGACAGGGAGATGGCTACACCTTC
TRBD1,TRBV19,TRBJ1-2,.,CASSIWDRGSGYTF,TGTGCCAGTAGTATCTGGGACAGGGGAAGCGGCTACACCTTC
.,TRBV7-2,TRBJ1-3,.,CASTLDSGRGTIYF,TGTGCCAGCACCCTGGATTCTGGCCGGGGCACCATATATTTT
.,TRBV2,TRBJ2-6,.,CASTDRFSGANVLTF,TGTGCCAGCACAGACAGGTTCTCTGGGGCCAACGTCCTGACTTTC
TRBD1,TRBV4-1,TRBJ1-1,.,CASSLTGGAGTEAFF,TGCGCCAGCAGCCTGACAGGGGGCGCGGGTACTGAAGCTTTCTTT
.,TRBV10-3,TRBJ1-3,.,CAIEGVSGNTIYF,TGTGCCATCGAGGGCGTCTCTGGAAACACCATATATTTT
.,TRBV7-2,TRBJ1-5,.,CASSQLRGAGQPQHF,TGTGCCAGCAGCCAACTTCGGGGAGCTGGACAGCCCCAGCATTTT
.,TRBV5-1,TRBJ1-4,.,CASKPGAGSLNEKLFF,TGCGCCAGCAAGCCCGGCGCTGGGTCCCTGAATGAAAAACTGTTTTTT
TRBD2,TRBV30,TRBJ2-1,.,CAWKGGRHNEQFF,TGTGCCTGGAAGGGAGGGAGGCACAATGAGCAGTTCTTC
TRBD1,TRBV27,TRBJ1-1,.,CASSFRWTGRETEAFF,TGTGCCAGCAGTTTTCGCTGGACAGGCAGGGAAACTGAAGCTTTCTTT
.,TRBV4-1,TRBJ2-2,.,CASSQDLGGNTGELFF,TGCGCCAGCAGCCAAGATTTAGGGGGGAACACCGGGGAGCTGTTTTTT
.,TRBV28,TRBJ2-7,many,CASSFDEGRYEQYF,TGTGCCAGCAGTTTTGATGAGGGGCGTTACGAGCAGTACTTC